A selection of T cell receptor beta chains follows, all from one sample in a study of response to subunit inactivated influenza vaccine. TCRdb passed the RT-PCR reads through MiXCR, listing each CDR3 protein once. Seen here are around 540,000 distinct CDR3 sequences, 10% to 15% observed once, and the top ten hold 10% to 13%. This material consisted of PBMCs from blood, taken on the day of vaccination. The receptors originated from a man between 45 and 60 years old who received an inactivated influenza vaccine. Both conserved end residues are part of each CDR3. A D gene is named only where the DNA matches it firmly. Size is stated for part of the rows, as once, few or many counts, or as a class when the clone is expanded.

TRBJ2-5 many TRBV29-1 TRBD1 TGCAGCGTTGGACAGGGGGTCGAGACCCAGTACTTC CSVGQGVETQYF
TRBJ2-2 few TRBV4-3 TRBD1 TGCGCCAGCAGCCAAGATCGAGGACAGGCCACCGGGGAGCTGTTTTTT CASSQDRGQATGELFF
TRBJ2-3 - TRBV9 TRBD2 TGTGCCAGCAGCGTGGGATTTGCGGGAGCATCCACAGATACGCAGTATTTT CASSVGFAGASTDTQYF
TRBJ2-6 - TRBV15 - TGTGCCACCAGCACAATCTCTGGGGCCAACGTCCTGACTTTC CATSTISGANVLTF
TRBJ2-1 few TRBV5-1 - TGCGCCAGCAGCTTGGCGGGGCTCAGTGAGCAGTTCTTC CASSLAGLSEQFF
TRBJ2-3 few TRBV6-2/TRBV6-3 - TGTGCCAGCAGCTCCGATTGGCGGGGTGCTAGCACAGATACGCAGTATTTT CASSSDWRGASTDTQYF
TRBJ2-2 few TRBV14 - TGTGCCAGCAGCCAACTTAGGACATCCACCGGGGAGCTGTTTTTT CASSQLRTSTGELFF
TRBJ2-5 few TRBV5-1 - TGCGCCAGCAGCTCGAAATTCCGGGACTTCCAAGAGACCCAGTACTTC CASSSKFRDFQETQYF
TRBJ2-3 few TRBV5-1 TRBD1 TGCGCCAGCAGCCAGGACAGGGTCCGCACAGATACGCAGTATTTT CASSQDRVRTDTQYF
TRBJ2-7 - TRBV6-2/TRBV6-3 TRBD2 TGTGCCAGCAGCCCCAGGGAGGGTAACGAGCAGTACTTC CASSPREGNEQYF
TRBJ2-1 - TRBV28 - TGTGCCACCGAACTCGTAGGGGGACCTAGCTCCTACAATGAGCAGTTCTTC CATELVGGPSSYNEQFF
TRBJ2-3 - TRBV6-4 - TGTGCCAGCAGCGAATCCAGGGGGGCTACAGATACGCAGTATTTT CASSESRGATDTQYF
TRBJ2-7 many TRBV28 - TGTGCCAGCAGTTTGCGCCGGAAGGAGCAGTACTTC CASSLRRKEQYF
TRBJ2-1 few TRBV9 TRBD2 TGTGCCAGCAGCGACGGGACTAGCGGACCTAATGAGCAGTTCTTC CASSDGTSGPNEQFF
TRBJ2-2 - TRBV9 - TGTGCCAGCAGCGTACACCTCCCAGGGTTTAAGAGCGGGGAGCTGTTTTTT CASSVHLPGFKSGELFF
TRBJ2-1 few TRBV4-1 - TGCGCCAGCAGCCAAGTGGCAACTCACTACAATGAGCAGTTCTTC CASSQVATHYNEQFF
TRBJ2-3 many TRBV7-9 TRBD2 TGTGCCAGCAGCTTAGTTAGCGGGCGGAGTCGAGATACGCAGTATTTT CASSLVSGRSRDTQYF
TRBJ2-7 few TRBV7-2 TRBD2 TGTGCCAGCAGCTTAGTAGGAGCGGGGGGGTCCTACGAGCAGTACTTC CASSLVGAGGSYEQYF
TRBJ1-2 - TRBV19 - TGTGCCAGTCTAAACTTCGACGGGAACTATGGCTACACCTTC CASLNFDGNYGYTF
TRBJ1-2 few TRBV4-1 - TGCGCCAGCAGTCCGACCCCCGGGGTGGGCTATGGCTACACCTTC CASSPTPGVGYGYTF
TRBJ2-7 - TRBV7-2 TRBD2 TGTGCCAGCAGCCTTAGCGGGGGTCTTCCCTACGAGCAGTACTTC CASSLSGGLPYEQYF
TRBJ2-5 few TRBV20-1 - TGCAGTGCTTCCAGACCTCCGGGGGAGACCCAGTACTTC CSASRPPGETQYF
TRBJ2-1 - TRBV30 - TGTGCCTTGAACGTTATCTCCTACAATGAGCAGTTCTTC CALNVISYNEQFF
TRBJ2-2 few TRBV4-2 TRBD2 TGTGCCAGCAGCCAAGTTACGGGGGGAGCGAACACCGGGGAGCTGTTTTTT CASSQVTGGANTGELFF
TRBJ2-3 - TRBV7-9 TRBD2 TGTGCCAGCAGCTCCTCGGGCGGGAGGGAAGATACGCAGTATTTT CASSSSGGREDTQYF
TRBJ1-1 - TRBV20-1 TRBD1 TGCACTGGGACAGATAACACTGAAGCTTTCTTT CTGTDNTEAFF
TRBJ2-7 few TRBV12-3/TRBV12-4 TRBD1 TGTGCCAGCAGTTCCCGGACAGGGGGCCCCGAGCAGTACTTC CASSSRTGGPEQYF
TRBJ2-3 - TRBV5-6 TRBD1 TGTGCCAGCAGCCCCTGGACAGGGGGATCAGATACGCAGTATTTT CASSPWTGGSDTQYF
TRBJ2-3 few TRBV2 TRBD2 TGTGCCAGCGCCAAGCTGACTAGCGGAACAGATACGCAGTATTTT CASAKLTSGTDTQYF
TRBJ2-5 few TRBV10-3 TRBD2 TGTGCCTCCCGTACGGGAGGGCAAGAGACCCAGTACTTC CASRTGGQETQYF
TRBJ2-5 - TRBV20-1 TRBD1 TGCAGCGGGACAGGGGGATTCCAAGAGACCCAGTACTTC CSGTGGFQETQYF
TRBJ2-2 many TRBV12-3/TRBV12-4 TRBD2 TGTGCCAGCACCTTGGGGACTAGCGACTCCGGGGAGCTGTTTTTT CASTLGTSDSGELFF
TRBJ2-1 many TRBV6-5 - TGTGCCAGCAGTTCACTAGTTGAGGAGTTCTTC CASSSLVEEFF
TRBJ2-7 few TRBV10-3 TRBD1 TGTGCCATCAGTGACCAGGGACAGGGTCTCGCCTACGAGCAGTACTTC CAISDQGQGLAYEQYF
TRBJ2-6 few TRBV7-8 TRBD1 TGTGCCAGCAGCCTTCGGGACAGGGAGTTGGCTGGGGCCAACGTCCTGACTTTC CASSLRDRELAGANVLTF
TRBJ2-5 few TRBV12-3/TRBV12-4 TRBD2 TGTGCCAGCAGTGGGACTAGCGGGTATCAGTACTTC CASSGTSGYQYF
TRBJ2-5 - TRBV4-3 - TGCGCCAGCAGCCAGCAACAGGGCGGAGAGACCCAGTACTTC CASSQQQGGETQYF
TRBJ2-2 - TRBV6-5 - TGTGCCAGCAGTTACGGACAGATGAACACCGGGGAGCTGTTTTTT CASSYGQMNTGELFF
TRBJ2-7 - TRBV27 - TGTGCCAGCAGTCAAGGCCCGGGTGGGGAGCAGTACTTC CASSQGPGGEQYF
TRBJ2-1 - TRBV5-1 TRBD1 TGCGCCAGCAGCGGTCCGACAGGGGGCGATGAGCAGTTCTTC CASSGPTGGDEQFF
TRBJ2-3 few TRBV5-1 - TGCGCCAGCAGCTTGGCCGTCAGGGGAGATACGCAGTATTTT CASSLAVRGDTQYF
TRBJ2-1 - TRBV18 TRBD1 TGTGCCAGCTCACCCCGGGACAGAGAAGGTGAGCAGTTCTTC CASSPRDREGEQFF
TRBJ2-5 - TRBV14 - TGTGCCAGCAGCCAAGATAAGTACGACATATCCCTCCAAGAGACCCAGTACTTC CASSQDKYDISLQETQYF
TRBJ1-3 few TRBV7-9 - TGTGCCAGCAGCTTAGGACCAAGCTCTGGAAACACCATATATTTT CASSLGPSSGNTIYF
TRBJ2-2 few TRBV4-2 TRBD2 TGTGCCAGCAGCCAAGATAGAGGGGAGGGCAAATCGAACACCGGGGAGCTGTTTTTT CASSQDRGEGKSNTGELFF
TRBJ2-3 many TRBV5-1 - TGCGCCAGCAGCTTGGAGGATCTCACAGATACGCAGTATTTT CASSLEDLTDTQYF
TRBJ2-1 - TRBV13 - TGTGCCAGCAGCGGTCGGGTCTATTCCCATGAGCAGTTCTTC CASSGRVYSHEQFF
TRBJ2-2 once TRBV5-6 - TGTGCCAGCAGCTACGCGGGGAGATACACCGGGGAGCTGTTATTT CASSYAGRYTGELLF
TRBJ2-1 few TRBV7-9 TRBD1 TGTGCCAGCAGCTCAAGTTTGTCGACAGGGGTCTACAATGAGCAGTTCTTC CASSSSLSTGVYNEQFF
TRBJ1-1 - TRBV20-1 TRBD1 TGCAGTTCTAGCGGGACAGGGAACACTGAAGCTTTCTTT CSSSGTGNTEAFF
TRBJ2-5 - TRBV15 TRBD1 TGTGCCACCAGCAGAGCCCCGACAGGGGGAGGAGAGACCCAGTACTTC CATSRAPTGGGETQYF
TRBJ2-1 - TRBV4-2 - TGTGCCAGCAGCCAAGACGAAAGGGGGGCCTACAATGAGCAGTTCTTC CASSQDERGAYNEQFF